These 8 T cell receptor beta chains were all obtained from the same sample, sequenced in a study of T cell responses to AZD1222 COVID-19 vaccine (dated by TCRdb to the early 2020s). The receptor library was made with the immunoSEQ multiplex PCR assay. Entries here come from immuneACCESS through TCRdb and include only in-frame sequences with V and J called. Some clones fail to appear in such tables; in the studies checked, an unresolved V gene covers under half of the shortfall, and the cause of the remainder is unknown. This sample lists more than 95,000 clones; over 70% were detected once. The top ten hold more than 8% of the sample. What the time point label conveys for this sample: baseline before first vaccination. Sequencing used peripheral blood, obtained on day 0 of AZD1222 vaccination. The receptor set was obtained from an adult in good health.

Written as DNA, the CDR3 is TGTGCCAGTAGTAGGGGACAGGGAGGCGTAACCCTCCACTTT. Protein sequence: CASSRGQGGVTLHF. This chain links TRBV19 with TRBJ1-6, with TRBD1 identical over 9 bases. Trimming removed 4 bases from V and 14 bases from J; junction bases left unmatched: 9. Germline CDR1 and CDR2: LNHDA and SQIVND (reference sequence). CDR3 length: 14 amino acids.

This chain joins TRBV11-2 and TRBJ2-7; D gene unclear. The CDR3 covers 14 residues. Trimming left V 5 bases short and J 0 bases short, with 11 bases between. Germline V lookup: CDR1 SGHAT, CDR2 FQNNGV. The CDR3 DNA reads as TGTGCCAGCAGCGCAGGCCGGAGCTCCTACGAGCAGTACTTC. Translation: CASSAGRSSYEQYF.

The J gene is TRBJ1-1, the V gene TRBV5-4; 10 nucleotides agree with TRBD1. V was clipped by 4 bases and J by 6 bases; unmatched bases: 9. CDR1 SGHNT and CDR2 YYREEE come from the germline V gene (reference sequence). This CDR3 is built from 15 residues. In DNA form, the CDR3 reads TGTGCCAGCAGCCCTAGGGACAGGGGTAACGCTGAAGCTTTCTTT. Encoded protein: CASSPRDRGNAEAFF.

This chain links TRBV4-1 with TRBJ1-2; tentatively, D is TRBD1 (6 bases). The CDR3 extends over 15 amino acids. Germline V lookup: CDR1 MGHRA, CDR2 YSYEKL. Trimming stripped 0 bases from V and 8 bases from J, with 16 bases between. CDR3 nucleotides: TGCGCCAGCAGCCAAGATCAAAGGGGGTTGGGCGGCTACACCTTC. Translation: CASSQDQRGLGGYTF.

V is TRBV28 and J is TRBJ2-1, with a weak D call TRBD2 (6 bases). The V gene lost 5 bases and the J gene lost 4 bases, with 12 bases spanning the gap. CDR3 length: 14 residues. Germline V gene sequence: CDR1 MDHEN, CDR2 SYDVKM. This CDR3 is CASSPQGRYNEQFF. CDR3 nucleotide sequence: TGTGCCAGCAGTCCTCAAGGGAGGTACAATGAGCAGTTCTTC.

The rearrangement joins TRBV7-7 to TRBJ2-1, with D perhaps TRBD2 (7 bases). Trimming took 5 bases from V and 7 from J, leaving 21 bases between them. The CDR3 spans 16 residues. The V gene's germline CDR1 is SSHAT and CDR2 FNYEAQ (reference sequence). DNA for the CDR3: TGTGCCAGCAGCCGGGGGGAGGGACATCCCCTTAATGAGCAGTTCTTC. Protein: CASSRGEGHPLNEQFF.

The chain joins TRBV6-1 to TRBJ1-2; 8 positions match TRBD1. Trimming took 1 base from V and 3 from J; bases not matched to a gene: 1. Germline-derived CDR1 and CDR2 are MNHNS and SASEGT. This CDR3 is 14 amino acids long. Here the CDR3 reads CASSEVRGHYGYTF. The CDR3 nucleotides are TGTGCCAGCAGTGAAGTCAGGGGGCACTATGGCTACACCTTC.

The chain carries TRBV15 and TRBJ2-1; the match to TRBD2 covers 8 bases. CDR3 size: 19 residues. Trimming took 1 base from V and 0 from J; bases not matched to a gene: 11. The germline V gene has CDR1 LNHNV and CDR2 YYDKDF (reference sequence). CDR3 region: CATSRGGRGAGVSYNEQFF. As DNA, the CDR3 is TGTGCCACCAGCAGAGGAGGTCGGGGAGCGGGAGTCTCCTACAATGAGCAGTTCTTC.